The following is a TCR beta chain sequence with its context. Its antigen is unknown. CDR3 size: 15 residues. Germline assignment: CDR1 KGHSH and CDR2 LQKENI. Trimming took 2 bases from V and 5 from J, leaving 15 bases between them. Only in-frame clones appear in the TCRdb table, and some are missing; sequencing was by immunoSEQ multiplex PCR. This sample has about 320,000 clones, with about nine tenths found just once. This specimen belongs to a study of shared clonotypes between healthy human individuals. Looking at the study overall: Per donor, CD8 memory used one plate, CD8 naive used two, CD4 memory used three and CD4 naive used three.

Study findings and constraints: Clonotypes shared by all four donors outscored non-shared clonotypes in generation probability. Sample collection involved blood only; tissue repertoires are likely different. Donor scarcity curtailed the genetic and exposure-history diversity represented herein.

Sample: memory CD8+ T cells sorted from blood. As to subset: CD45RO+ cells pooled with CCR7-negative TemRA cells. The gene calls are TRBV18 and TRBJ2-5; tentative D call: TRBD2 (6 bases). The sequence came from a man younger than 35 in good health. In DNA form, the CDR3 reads TGTGCCAGCTCACCAGGAGGGCGGCGCGGGGAGACCCAGTACTTC. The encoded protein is CASSPGGRRGETQYF.